This T cell receptor (beta chain) was sequenced in a study of blood T cell repertoires in COVID-19. Study information: Acute and convalescent COVID-19 samples came from the United States, Italy and Spain. Nucleic acid was either cDNA or gDNA, and it came from T cells, B-cell-depleted T cells, or PBMCs.

This clone has just one count. The CDR3 loop spans 13 amino acids. The V gene's germline CDR1 is SSHAT and CDR2 FNYEAQ (reference sequence). V lost 5 bases, J lost 3 bases, and 9 bases lay in between. Authors' data handling: Counts of nucleated cells, estimated from reference gene primer amplification, were obtained. The protocol was immunoSEQ multiplex PCR, while the TCRdb copy is restricted to in-frame clones and leaves out a portion. V and J calls and clone size come straight from that table; D and trimming were deduced from the DNA. Here the sample spans roughly 67,000 clones, almost 85% being singletons.

The specimen sequenced was peripheral blood. The genes are TRBV7-7 and TRBJ2-3; no clear D. The origin of this receptor is a man in his forties or fifties with active COVID-19. CDR3 coding DNA: TGTGCCAGCAGCCTCGCGAATACAGATACGCAGTATTTT. It yields the protein CASSLANTDTQYF.